The rows below give T cell receptor beta chains drawn from one sample of a study of cytomegalovirus exposure and HLA in healthy donors. Profiling relied on immunoSEQ multiplex PCR, and the TCRdb table lists in-frame clones only, not all of them. The sample data list some 130,000 clones. The sequenced sample consisted of PBMCs. The source is a woman between 35 and 50 years old in good health and CMV-seronegative. Both conserved end residues are trimmed from each CDR3.

V gene	J gene	CDR3 protein
TRBV18	TRBJ1-2	ASSPWAYGYT
TRBV19	TRBJ2-1	ASMDRLRGVGYNEQF
TRBV27	TRBJ1-6	ASSLGQVNSPLH
TRBV9	TRBJ1-2	ASSVGSAGGGPRARYYGYT
TRBV15	TRBJ1-1	ATSRDIGTGVGAF
TRBV5-1	TRBJ1-1	ASSSRDRVTTEAF
TRBV27	TRBJ1-2	ASSFGRSYGYT
TRBV5-1	TRBJ1-3	ASSDGGHGNTIY
TRBV5-4	TRBJ1-1	ASRGQPNTEAF
TRBV7-2	TRBJ2-5	ASSLMGTGKETQY
TRBV7-8	TRBJ2-7	ASSLEFGTGRYEQY
TRBV4-1	TRBJ1-1	ASSHRPDRGETEAF
TRBV19	TRBJ2-5	ASSPDRGRETQY
TRBV4-3	TRBJ2-1	ASSQEIAGRYNEQF
TRBV6-5	.	ASSISQGPYEQY
TRBV19	TRBJ1-5	ASQQGSSNQPQH
TRBV5-1	TRBJ1-1	ASRSGTGNTEAF
TRBV13	TRBJ1-5	ASSWGQGISGRNQPQH
TRBV19	TRBJ2-5	ASSVGLAGGLVQETQY
TRBV5-5	TRBJ1-1	ASSVRDRTNTEAF
TRBV12-5	TRBJ2-1	ASGSTTSGGAYNEQF
TRBV18	TRBJ1-3	ASSPQLVTGNTIY
TRBV18	TRBJ1-1	ASSRGQGARNTEAF